This entry is about one TCR beta chain. Its antigen is still unknown. The template was genomic DNA from peripheral blood, not RNA. A mixed TRB-A/B primer pool amplified rearranged TRB by multiplex touch-down PCR. A single record per CDR3 protein comes from TCRdb applying MiXCR to the multiplex PCR reads. The data show approximately 9,800 distinct CDR3 sequences, with approximately 40% seen just once and 9.9% held by the top ten. The sample belongs to a study of T cell repertoires in aging, cancer and after chemotherapy. At the level of the study: Six age groups, ranging from 30 or younger to 70 or older, included the donors. Over several months to years, re-sampled healthy donor repertoires clearly shared clones.

Findings and limits, study-wide: In each cancer cohort, median generation probability increased across chemotherapy, suggesting thymic output rebounded. Healthy donors lost TCR diversity with age mainly through richness, cancer patients through richness and evenness.

Trimming removed 0 bases at V and 11 bases at J, with 11 bases between. The CDR3 extends over 13 amino acids. Germline V lookup: CDR1 KGHSH, CDR2 LQKENI. Material: blood. This chain connects TRBV18 to TRBJ2-1; D remains unclear. This sequence originates from a human donor in good health. The CDR3 DNA reads as TGTGCCAGCTCACCACCGGTAGAGCCACAGCAGTTCTTC. It is translated as CASSPPVEPQQFF.